This TCR beta chain was documented in a study of human T cells and chemical hapten exposure. Regarding time point: patch test 1, 2 weeks after DPC sensitization. The treatment was: therapeutic diphenylcyclopropenone sensitization with weekly scalp DPC. The V and J ends lost 1 base and 0 bases, in that order; junction bases with no gene match: 4. This CDR3 comprises 16 residues. Germline CDR1 is DFQATT and CDR2 is SNEGSKA (reference sequence). TCRdb reanalysed the RACE reads using MiXCR and keeps one entry per CDR3 protein. Seen here are 150,000 to 200,000 distinct CDR3 sequences, roughly 15% observed once, and the top ten hold 1.7%.

This clonotype was obtained from a woman aged 30 to 39 with alopecia areata. Some clones in this sample may be carry-over from other donors' samples. The chain couples TRBV20-1 to TRBJ2-1, with 9 bases lining up with TRBD2. Sequenced material: whole blood, taken in connection with sensitization to the hapten diphenylcyclopropenone (DPC). The CDR3 nucleotides read TGCAGTGCTAGAGTAGCGGGGGACAACTCCTACAATGAGCAGTTCTTC. Its translation: CSARVAGDNSYNEQFF.